This T cell receptor (beta chain) was captured in a study of OX40 agonist ivuxolimab in advanced cancers. Background on the study: Given to patients was ivuxolimab, an agonistic anti-OX40 (CD134) antibody. Findings and caveats of the study: Relative to CD4+, CD8+ T cells held more expanded clones on average.

For this clone: Antigen: not known.

Patients who had autoimmune disease history or got systemic immunosuppression were left out. The V gene lost 3 bases and the J gene lost 9 bases, with 9 bases spanning the gap. Germline V lookup: CDR1 SGHTA, CDR2 FQGTGA. There are 13 residues in the CDR3. Generated by immunoSEQ multiplex PCR, the TCRdb table keeps only in-frame clones and is missing some. The data show 55,000 to 70,000 clones, 86% seen once. This specimen consisted of CD4+ or CD8+ T cells sorted from blood, obtained in a trial of the OX40 agonist ivuxolimab. This sequence originates from an adult with an advanced solid tumor such as melanoma, head and neck, liver or kidney cancer. This chain connects TRBV7-3 to TRBJ1-6; D is ambiguous. This chain's CDR3 is CASSFGEGSPLHF. The CDR3 coding sequence is TGTGCCAGCAGCTTTGGGGAAGGTTCACCCCTCCACTTT.